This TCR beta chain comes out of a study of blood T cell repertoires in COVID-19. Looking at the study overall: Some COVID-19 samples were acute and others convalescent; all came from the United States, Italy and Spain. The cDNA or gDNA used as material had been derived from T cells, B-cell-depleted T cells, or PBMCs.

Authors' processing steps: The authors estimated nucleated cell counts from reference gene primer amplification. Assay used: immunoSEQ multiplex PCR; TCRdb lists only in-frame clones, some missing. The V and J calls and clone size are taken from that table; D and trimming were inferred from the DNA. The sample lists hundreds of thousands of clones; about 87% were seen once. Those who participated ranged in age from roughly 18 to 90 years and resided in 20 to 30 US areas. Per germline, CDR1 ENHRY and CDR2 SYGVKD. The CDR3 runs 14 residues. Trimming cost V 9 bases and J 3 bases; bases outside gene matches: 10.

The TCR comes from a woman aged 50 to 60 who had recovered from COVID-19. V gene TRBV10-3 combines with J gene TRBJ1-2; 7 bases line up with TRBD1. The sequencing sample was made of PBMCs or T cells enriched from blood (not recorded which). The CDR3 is CAMRDSRLDYGYTF. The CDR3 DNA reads TGTGCCATGCGGGACAGCCGGCTGGACTATGGCTACACCTTC.